The clone carrying this TCR beta chain was seen many times. Its antigen is still unknown. Ophthalmopathy-affected donors exhibited moderate-to-severe activity, CAS ≥3, NOSPECS ≥4, and duration under 3 months. Establishment of the diagnosis relied upon clinical symptoms, serum thyroxine, TRAb, thyroid ultrasound and orbital computed tomography. This record belongs to a study of Graves' ophthalmopathy and Graves' hyperthyroidism. This CDR3 region has 15 residues. CDR1 is DFQATT, CDR2 SNEGSKA, per germline (reference sequence). After removal of 6 bases from V and 1 base from J, the junction contained 8 bases not matched to a gene. TCR beta CDR3 amplification used RNA transcripts. Following a first-round RT-PCR that used HTBI primers, a second-round multiplex PCR was carried out. Each CDR3 protein is one row after TCRdb ran MiXCR on the multiplex PCR reads. Of approximately 150,000 distinct CDR3 sequences in the sample, just under 40% were seen once.

Whole-study results and caveats: The model flagged ophthalmopathy progression at 55% to 71% sensitivity and 72% to 75% specificity. A model built from 13 signatures distinguished ophthalmopathy from stable hyperthyroidism with 85% to 90% sensitivity and approximately 80% specificity.

Sequenced sample: peripheral blood. The chain joins TRBV20-1 to TRBJ2-7, with 11 bases lining up with TRBD1. The origin of this receptor is a man aged 25-45 years with Graves' ophthalmopathy. The CDR3 region is CSAENGQGASYEQYF. The CDR3 nucleotides read TGCAGTGCAGAAAACGGACAGGGGGCTTCCTACGAGCAGTACTTC.